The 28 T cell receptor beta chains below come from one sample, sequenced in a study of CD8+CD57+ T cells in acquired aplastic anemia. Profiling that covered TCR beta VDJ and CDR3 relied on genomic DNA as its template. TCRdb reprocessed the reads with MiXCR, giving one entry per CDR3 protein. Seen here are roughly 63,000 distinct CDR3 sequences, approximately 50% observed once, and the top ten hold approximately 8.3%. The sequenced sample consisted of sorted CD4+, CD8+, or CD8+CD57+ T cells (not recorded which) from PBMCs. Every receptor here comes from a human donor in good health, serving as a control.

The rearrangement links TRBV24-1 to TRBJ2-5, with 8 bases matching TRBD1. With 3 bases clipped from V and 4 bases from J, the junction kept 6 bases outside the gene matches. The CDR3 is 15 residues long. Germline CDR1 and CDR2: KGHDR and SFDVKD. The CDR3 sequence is CATSDRAGGRETQYF. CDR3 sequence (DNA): TGTGCCACCAGTGATAGGGCAGGGGGCAGAGAGACCCAGTACTTC.

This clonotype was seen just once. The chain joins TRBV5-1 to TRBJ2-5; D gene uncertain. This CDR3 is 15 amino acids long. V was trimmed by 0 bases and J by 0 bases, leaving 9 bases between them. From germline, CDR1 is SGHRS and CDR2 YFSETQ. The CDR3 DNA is TGCGCCAGCAGCTTGGTTGGATTGTACCAAGAGACCCAGTACTTC. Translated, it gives CASSLVGLYQETQYF.

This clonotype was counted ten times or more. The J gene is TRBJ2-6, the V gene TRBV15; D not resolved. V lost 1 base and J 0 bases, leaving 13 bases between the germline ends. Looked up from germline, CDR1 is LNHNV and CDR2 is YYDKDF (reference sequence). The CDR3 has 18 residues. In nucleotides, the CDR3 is TGTGCCACCAGCAGAGTAGGGAATCTCGTCTCTGGGGCCAACGTCCTGACTTTC. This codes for CATSRVGNLVSGANVLTF.

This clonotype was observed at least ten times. CDR3 residues: CASSSSEQGSYGYTF. CDR3 DNA: TGTGCCAGCAGCTCCTCCGAGCAGGGGTCTTATGGCTACACCTTC. The chain recombines TRBV7-3 with TRBJ1-2, with TRBD1 as a possible D gene (6 bases). V was cut by 4 bases and J by 5 bases, with 17 bases left in between. The CDR3 is made up of 15 amino acids. Germline assignment: CDR1 SGHTA and CDR2 FQGTGA.

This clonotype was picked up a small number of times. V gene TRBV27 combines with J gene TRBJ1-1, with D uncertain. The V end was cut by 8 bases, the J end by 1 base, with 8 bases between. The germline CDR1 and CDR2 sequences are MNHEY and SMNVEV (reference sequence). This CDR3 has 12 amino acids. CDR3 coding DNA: TGTGCCAGCCTCGGTGGGAACACTGAAGCTTTCTTT. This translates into CASLGGNTEAFF.

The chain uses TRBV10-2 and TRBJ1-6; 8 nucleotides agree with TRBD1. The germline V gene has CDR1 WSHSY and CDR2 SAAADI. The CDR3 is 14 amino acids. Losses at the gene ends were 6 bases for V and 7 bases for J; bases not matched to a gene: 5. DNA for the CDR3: TGCGCCAGCAGAAGGACAGGGATGAATTCACCCCTCCACTTT. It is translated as CASRRTGMNSPLHF.

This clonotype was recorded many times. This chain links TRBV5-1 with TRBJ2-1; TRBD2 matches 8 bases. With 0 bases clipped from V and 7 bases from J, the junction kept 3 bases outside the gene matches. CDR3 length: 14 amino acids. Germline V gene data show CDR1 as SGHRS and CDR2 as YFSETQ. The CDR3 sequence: CASSLALAENEQFF. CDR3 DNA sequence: TGCGCCAGCAGCTTGGCACTAGCGGAAAATGAGCAGTTCTTC.

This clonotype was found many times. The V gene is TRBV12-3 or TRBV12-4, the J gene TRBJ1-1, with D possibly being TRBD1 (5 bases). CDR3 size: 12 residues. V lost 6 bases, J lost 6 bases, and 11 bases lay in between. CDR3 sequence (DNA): TGTGCCAGCAGGATCTTAGGGGCTGAAGCTTTCTTT. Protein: CASRILGAEAFF.

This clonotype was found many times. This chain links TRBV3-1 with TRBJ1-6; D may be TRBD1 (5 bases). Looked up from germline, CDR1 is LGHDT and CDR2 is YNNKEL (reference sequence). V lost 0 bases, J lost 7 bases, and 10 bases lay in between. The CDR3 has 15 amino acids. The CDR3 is CASSQDRVGNSPLHF. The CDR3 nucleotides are TGTGCCAGCAGCCAAGACAGGGTGGGAAATTCACCCCTCCACTTT.

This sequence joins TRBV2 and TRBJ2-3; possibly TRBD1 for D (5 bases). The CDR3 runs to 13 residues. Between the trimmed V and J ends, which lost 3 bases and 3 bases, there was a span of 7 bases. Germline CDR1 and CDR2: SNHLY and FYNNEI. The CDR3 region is CASSEQGTDTQYF. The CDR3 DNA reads TGTGCCAGCAGTGAGCAGGGAACAGATACGCAGTATTTT.

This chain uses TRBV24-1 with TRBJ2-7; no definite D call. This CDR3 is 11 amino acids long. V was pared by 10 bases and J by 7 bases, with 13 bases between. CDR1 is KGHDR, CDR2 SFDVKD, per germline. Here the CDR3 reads CATSAEGEQYF. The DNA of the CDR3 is TGTGCCACATCGGCAGAAGGAGAGCAGTACTTC.

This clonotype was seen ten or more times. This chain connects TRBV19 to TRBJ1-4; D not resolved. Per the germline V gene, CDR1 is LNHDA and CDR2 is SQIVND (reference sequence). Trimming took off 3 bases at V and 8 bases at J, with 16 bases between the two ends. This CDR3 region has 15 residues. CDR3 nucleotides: TGTGCCAGTAGTATTCTTGGAGTGATTGAAGAAAAACTGTTTTTT. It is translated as CASSILGVIEEKLFF.

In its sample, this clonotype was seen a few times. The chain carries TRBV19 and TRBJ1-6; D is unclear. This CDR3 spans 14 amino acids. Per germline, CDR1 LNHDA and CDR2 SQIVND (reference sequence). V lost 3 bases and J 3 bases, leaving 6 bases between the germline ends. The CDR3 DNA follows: TGTGCCAGTAGTATCGCATTCTATAATTCACCCCTCCACTTT. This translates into CASSIAFYNSPLHF.

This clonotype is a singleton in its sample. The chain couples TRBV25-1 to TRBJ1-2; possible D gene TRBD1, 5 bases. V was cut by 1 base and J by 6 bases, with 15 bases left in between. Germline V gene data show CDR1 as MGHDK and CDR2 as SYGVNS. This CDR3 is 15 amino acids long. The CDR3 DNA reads TGTGCCAGCAGTGAATTAGGGACGGAGAAGAATGGCTACACCTTC. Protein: CASSELGTEKNGYTF.

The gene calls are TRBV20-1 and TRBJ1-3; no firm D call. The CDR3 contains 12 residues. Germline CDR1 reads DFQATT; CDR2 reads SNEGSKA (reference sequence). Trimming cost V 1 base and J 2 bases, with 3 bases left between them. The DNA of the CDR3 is TGCAGTGCTAGAGGACCTGGAAACACCATATATTTT. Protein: CSARGPGNTIYF.

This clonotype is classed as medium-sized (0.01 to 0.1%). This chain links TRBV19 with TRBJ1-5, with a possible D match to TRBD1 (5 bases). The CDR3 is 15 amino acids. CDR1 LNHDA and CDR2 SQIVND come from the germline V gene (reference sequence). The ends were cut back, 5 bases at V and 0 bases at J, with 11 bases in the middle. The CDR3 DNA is TGTGCCAGTAGTCCAAGGGACTTTAGCAATCAGCCCCAGCATTTT. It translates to CASSPRDFSNQPQHF.

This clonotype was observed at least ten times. The CDR3 loop is CASSLTAGRNTGELFF. The CDR3 nucleotides read TGTGCCAGCAGTCTCACAGCGGGAAGGAACACCGGGGAGCTGTTTTTT. V usage is TRBV7-9 and J usage is TRBJ2-2, with TRBD2 matching 7 bases. Germline V gives CDR1 SEHNR, CDR2 FQNEAQ (reference sequence). V trimming: 6 bases; J trimming: 1 base; junction bases outside the gene matches: 8. The CDR3 loop spans 16 amino acids.

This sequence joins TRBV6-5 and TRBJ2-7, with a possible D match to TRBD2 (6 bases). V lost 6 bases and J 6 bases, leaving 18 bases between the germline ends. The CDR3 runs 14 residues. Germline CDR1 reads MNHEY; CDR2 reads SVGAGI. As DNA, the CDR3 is TGTGCCAGCAGCTCCTCGGGCGCGGGAACCGAGCAGTACTTC. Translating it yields CASSSSGAGTEQYF.

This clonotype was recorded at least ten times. CDR3 coding DNA: TGTGCCAGCAGCCAGGTTACCGCTAGCGGGACCAACCTACCCTCTCCCTACGAGCAGTACTTC. It specifies CASSQVTASGTNLPSPYEQYF. V is TRBV3-1 and J is TRBJ2-7; 9 positions agree with TRBD2. The germline V gene has CDR1 LGHDT and CDR2 YNNKEL (reference sequence). J lost 2 bases, V lost 3 bases, and 23 bases had no gene match. This CDR3 is 21 amino acids long.

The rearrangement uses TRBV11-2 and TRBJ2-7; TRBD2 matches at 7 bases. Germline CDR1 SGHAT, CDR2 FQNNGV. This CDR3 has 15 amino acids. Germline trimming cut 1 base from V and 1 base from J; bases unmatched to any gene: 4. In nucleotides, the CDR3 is TGTGCCAGCAGCTTAGCTGGGACTACGTCCTACGAGCAGTACTTC. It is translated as CASSLAGTTSYEQYF.

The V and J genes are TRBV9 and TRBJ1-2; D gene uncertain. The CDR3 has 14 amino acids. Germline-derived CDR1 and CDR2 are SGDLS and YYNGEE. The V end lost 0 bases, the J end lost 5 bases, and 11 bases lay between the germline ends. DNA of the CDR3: TGTGCCAGCAGCGTAGCAAACAGTGCTTATGGCTACACCTTC. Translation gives CASSVANSAYGYTF.

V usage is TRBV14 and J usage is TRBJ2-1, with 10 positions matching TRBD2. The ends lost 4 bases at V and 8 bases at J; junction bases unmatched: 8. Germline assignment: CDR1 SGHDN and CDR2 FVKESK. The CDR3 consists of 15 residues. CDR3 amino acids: CASSPGLAVLDEQFF. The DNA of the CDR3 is TGTGCCAGCAGCCCCGGACTAGCGGTCTTGGATGAGCAGTTCTTC.

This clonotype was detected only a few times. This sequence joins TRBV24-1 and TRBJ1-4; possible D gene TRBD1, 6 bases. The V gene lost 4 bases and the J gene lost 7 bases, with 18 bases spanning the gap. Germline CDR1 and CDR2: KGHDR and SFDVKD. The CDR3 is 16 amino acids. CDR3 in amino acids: CATSDGTPFDGEKLFF. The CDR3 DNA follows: TGTGCCACCAGTGACGGGACACCTTTTGACGGTGAAAAACTGTTTTTT.

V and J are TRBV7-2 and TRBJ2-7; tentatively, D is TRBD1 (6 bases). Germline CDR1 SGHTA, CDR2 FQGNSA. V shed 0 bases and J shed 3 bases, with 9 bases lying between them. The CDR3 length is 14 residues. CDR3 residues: CASSLAGTNYEQYF. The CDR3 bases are TGTGCCAGCAGCTTAGCCGGGACAAACTACGAGCAGTACTTC.

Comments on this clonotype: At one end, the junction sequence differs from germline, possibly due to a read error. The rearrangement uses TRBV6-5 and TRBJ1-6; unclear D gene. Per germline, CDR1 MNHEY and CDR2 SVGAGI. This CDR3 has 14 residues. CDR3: CASSSDGYNSLLHF. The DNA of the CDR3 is TGTGCCAGCAGTTCGGACGGGTATAATTCACTCCTCCACTTT.

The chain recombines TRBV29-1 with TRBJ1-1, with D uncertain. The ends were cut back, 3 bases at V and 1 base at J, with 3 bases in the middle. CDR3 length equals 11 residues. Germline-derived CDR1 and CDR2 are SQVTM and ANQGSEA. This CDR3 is CSVDKNTEAFF. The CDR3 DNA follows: TGCAGCGTTGACAAGAACACTGAAGCTTTCTTT.

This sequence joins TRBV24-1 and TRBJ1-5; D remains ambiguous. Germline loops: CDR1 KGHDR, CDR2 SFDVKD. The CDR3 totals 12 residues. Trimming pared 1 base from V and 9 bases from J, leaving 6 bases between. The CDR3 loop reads CATSDLGWPQHF. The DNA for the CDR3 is TGTGCCACCAGTGATTTAGGCTGGCCCCAGCATTTT.

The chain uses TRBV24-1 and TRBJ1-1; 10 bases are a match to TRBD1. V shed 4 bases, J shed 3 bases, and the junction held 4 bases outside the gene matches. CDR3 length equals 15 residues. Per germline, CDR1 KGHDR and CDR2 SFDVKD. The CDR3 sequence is CATSEAGTGDTEAFF. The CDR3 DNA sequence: TGTGCCACCAGTGAAGCCGGGACAGGGGACACTGAAGCTTTCTTT.